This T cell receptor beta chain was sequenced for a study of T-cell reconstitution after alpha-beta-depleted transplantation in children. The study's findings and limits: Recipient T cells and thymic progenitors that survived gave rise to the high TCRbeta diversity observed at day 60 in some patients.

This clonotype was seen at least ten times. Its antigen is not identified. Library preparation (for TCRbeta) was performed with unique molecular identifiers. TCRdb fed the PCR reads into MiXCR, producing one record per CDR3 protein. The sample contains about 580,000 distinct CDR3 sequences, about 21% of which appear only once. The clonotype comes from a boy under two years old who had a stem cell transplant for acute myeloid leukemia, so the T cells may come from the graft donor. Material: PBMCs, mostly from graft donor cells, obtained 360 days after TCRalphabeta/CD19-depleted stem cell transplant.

The CDR3 DNA is TGCAGTGCTTCGCAACAGGGGATTGGAGGCTACACCTTC. Translated: CSASQQGIGGYTF. The chain carries TRBV20-1 and TRBJ1-2; 7 bases match TRBD1. The CDR3 runs to 13 residues. V was clipped by 5 bases and J by 8 bases; unmatched bases: 11. Germline CDR1 and CDR2: DFQATT and SNEGSKA (reference sequence).